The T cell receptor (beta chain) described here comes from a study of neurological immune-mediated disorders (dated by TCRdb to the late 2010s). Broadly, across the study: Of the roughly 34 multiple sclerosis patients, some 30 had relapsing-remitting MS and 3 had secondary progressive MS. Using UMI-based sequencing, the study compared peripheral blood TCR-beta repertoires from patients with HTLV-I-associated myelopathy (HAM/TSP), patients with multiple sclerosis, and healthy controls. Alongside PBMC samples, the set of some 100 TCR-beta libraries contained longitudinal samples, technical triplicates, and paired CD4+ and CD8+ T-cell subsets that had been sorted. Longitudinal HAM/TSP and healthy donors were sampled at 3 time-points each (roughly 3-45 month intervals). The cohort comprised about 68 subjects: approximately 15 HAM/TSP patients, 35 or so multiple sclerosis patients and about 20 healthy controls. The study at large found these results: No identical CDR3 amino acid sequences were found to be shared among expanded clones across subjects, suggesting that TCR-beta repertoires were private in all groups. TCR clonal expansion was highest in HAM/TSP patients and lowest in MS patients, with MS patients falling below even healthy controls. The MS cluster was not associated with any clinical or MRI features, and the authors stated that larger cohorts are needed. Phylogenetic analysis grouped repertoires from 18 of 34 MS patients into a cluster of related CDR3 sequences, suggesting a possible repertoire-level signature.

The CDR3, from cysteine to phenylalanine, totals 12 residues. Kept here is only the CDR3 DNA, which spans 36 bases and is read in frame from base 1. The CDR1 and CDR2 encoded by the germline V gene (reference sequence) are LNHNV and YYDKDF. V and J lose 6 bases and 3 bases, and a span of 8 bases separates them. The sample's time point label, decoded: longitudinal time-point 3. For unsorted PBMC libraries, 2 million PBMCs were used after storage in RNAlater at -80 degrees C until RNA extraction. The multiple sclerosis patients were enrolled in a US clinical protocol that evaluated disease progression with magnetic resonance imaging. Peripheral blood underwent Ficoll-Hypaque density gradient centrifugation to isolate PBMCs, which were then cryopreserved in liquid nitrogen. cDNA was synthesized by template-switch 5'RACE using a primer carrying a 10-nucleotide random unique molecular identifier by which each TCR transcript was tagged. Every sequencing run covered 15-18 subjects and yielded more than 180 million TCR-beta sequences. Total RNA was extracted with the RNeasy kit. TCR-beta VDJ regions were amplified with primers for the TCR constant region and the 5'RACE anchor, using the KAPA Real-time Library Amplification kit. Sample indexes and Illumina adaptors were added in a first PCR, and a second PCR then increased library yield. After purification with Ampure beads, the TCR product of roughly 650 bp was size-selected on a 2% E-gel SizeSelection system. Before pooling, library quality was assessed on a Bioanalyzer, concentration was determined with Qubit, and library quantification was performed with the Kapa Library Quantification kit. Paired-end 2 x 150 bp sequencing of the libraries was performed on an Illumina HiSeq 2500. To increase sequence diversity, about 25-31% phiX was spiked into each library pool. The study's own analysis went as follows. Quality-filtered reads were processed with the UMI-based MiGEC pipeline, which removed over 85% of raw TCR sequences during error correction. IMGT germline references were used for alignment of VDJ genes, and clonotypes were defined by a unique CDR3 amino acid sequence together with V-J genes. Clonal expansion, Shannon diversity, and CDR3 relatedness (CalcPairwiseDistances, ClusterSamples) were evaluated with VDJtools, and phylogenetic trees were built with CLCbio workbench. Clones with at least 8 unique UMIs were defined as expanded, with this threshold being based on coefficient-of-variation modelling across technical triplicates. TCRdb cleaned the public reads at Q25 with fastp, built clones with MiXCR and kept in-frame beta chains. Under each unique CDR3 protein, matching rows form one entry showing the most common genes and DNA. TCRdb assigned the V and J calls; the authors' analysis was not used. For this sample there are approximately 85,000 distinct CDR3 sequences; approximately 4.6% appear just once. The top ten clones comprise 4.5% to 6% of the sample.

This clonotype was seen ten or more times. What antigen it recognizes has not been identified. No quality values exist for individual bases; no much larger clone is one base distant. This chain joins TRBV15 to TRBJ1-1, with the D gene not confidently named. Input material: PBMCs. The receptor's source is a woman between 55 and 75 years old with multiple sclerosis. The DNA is TGTGCCACCAGGGGGTGGGACACTGAAGCTTTCTTT. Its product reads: CATRGWDTEAFF.